This T cell receptor (beta chain) was identified during a study of post-analysis software for immune sequencing data. Notes on the study in general: The study found significantly lower normalized Chao1 diversity in multiple sclerosis patients than in controls. A handful of TRBV segments were significantly more frequent in patients than in controls. TRBV5-6, TRBV5-1 and TRBV20-1 were among these segments. F measure grouped same-batch samples tightly together.

Unique molecular identifiers had been added to the TCR beta cDNA libraries. TCRdb re-called the PCR reads through MiXCR, storing one row per CDR3 protein. The sample gives roughly 400,000 distinct CDR3 sequences, about 39% of which show up once; around 8% is in the top ten. The CDR3 has 16 residues. Trimming took off 0 bases at V and 2 bases at J, with 13 bases between the two ends. The V gene's germline CDR1 is MGHRA and CDR2 YSYEKL. There are a few counts of this clonotype. Antigen unknown. The chain joins TRBV4-1 to TRBJ2-5; D gene uncertain. The material sequenced was blood. This TCR came from a girl aged 2-10 years with multiple sclerosis. CDR3 sequence (DNA): TGCGCCAGCAGCCAAGATAGTATTCGGCCTCAAGAGACCCAGTACTTC. This codes for CASSQDSIRPQETQYF.